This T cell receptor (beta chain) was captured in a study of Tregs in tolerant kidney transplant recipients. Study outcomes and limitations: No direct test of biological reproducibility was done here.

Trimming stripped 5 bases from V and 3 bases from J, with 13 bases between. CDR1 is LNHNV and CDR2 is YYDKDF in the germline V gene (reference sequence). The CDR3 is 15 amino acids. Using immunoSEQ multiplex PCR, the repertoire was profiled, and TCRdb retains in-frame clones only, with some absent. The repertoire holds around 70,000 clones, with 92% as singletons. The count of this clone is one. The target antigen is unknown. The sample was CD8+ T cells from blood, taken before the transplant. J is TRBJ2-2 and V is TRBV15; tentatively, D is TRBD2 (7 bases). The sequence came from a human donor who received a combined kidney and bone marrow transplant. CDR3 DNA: TGTGCCACCAGCGGTGGGGGGGCGGACACCGGGGAGCTGTTTTTT. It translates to CATSGGGADTGELFF.